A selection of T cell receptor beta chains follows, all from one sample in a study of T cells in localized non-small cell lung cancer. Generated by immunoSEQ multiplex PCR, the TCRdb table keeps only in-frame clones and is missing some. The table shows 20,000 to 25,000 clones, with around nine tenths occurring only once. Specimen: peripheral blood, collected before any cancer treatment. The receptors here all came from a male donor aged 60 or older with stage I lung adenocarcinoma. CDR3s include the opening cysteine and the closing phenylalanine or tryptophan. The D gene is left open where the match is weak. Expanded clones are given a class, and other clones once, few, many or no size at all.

CDR3nt: TGTGCCAGTAGTATCGGACTAGCGGGCCCGATGGATACGCAGTATTTT; CDR3aa: CASSIGLAGPMDTQYF; v_gene: TRBV19; d_gene: TRBD2; abundance: .; j_gene: TRBJ2-3
CDR3nt: TGTGCCAGCAGCTCCCCGGGTCGCTCCTCCTACGAGCAGTACTTC; CDR3aa: CASSSPGRSSYEQYF; v_gene: TRBV28; d_gene: .; abundance: once; j_gene: TRBJ2-7
CDR3nt: TGCGCCAGCAGCCTGGGGGGGCCGGGTTCAACTAATGAAAAACTGTTTTTT; CDR3aa: CASSLGGPGSTNEKLFF; v_gene: TRBV5-1; d_gene: .; abundance: .; j_gene: TRBJ1-4
CDR3nt: TGTGCCTGGAGTGTACGTTACGGGACACTCTCCTACGAGCAGTACTTC; CDR3aa: CAWSVRYGTLSYEQYF; v_gene: TRBV30; d_gene: .; abundance: .; j_gene: TRBJ2-7
CDR3nt: TGTGCCAGCAGCTCAGGGACAGGCTGGGGTGGCTACACCTTC; CDR3aa: CASSSGTGWGGYTF; v_gene: TRBV11-2; d_gene: TRBD1; abundance: .; j_gene: TRBJ1-2
CDR3nt: TGTGCCAGCAGTGAAGCGGGCCGAGGGGGCGAGCAGTACTTC; CDR3aa: CASSEAGRGGEQYF; v_gene: TRBV2; d_gene: .; abundance: .; j_gene: TRBJ2-7
CDR3nt: TGCGCCAGCAGTCGTTATTACTCAGGAAATGAGCAGTTCTTC; CDR3aa: CASSRYYSGNEQFF; v_gene: TRBV23-1; d_gene: .; abundance: .; j_gene: TRBJ2-1
CDR3nt: TGTGCCAGCAGCTCGTCTCGCGGGGGCACAGATACGCAGTATTTT; CDR3aa: CASSSSRGGTDTQYF; v_gene: TRBV7-3; d_gene: .; abundance: .; j_gene: TRBJ2-3
CDR3nt: TGCGCCAGCAGTGAATGGGGACAGGGAGACGGCGGCTACACCTTC; CDR3aa: CASSEWGQGDGGYTF; v_gene: TRBV10-2; d_gene: TRBD1; abundance: .; j_gene: TRBJ1-2
CDR3nt: TGCGCCAGCAGTTCAGAAACCGGACGGCCTGAAGCTTTCTTT; CDR3aa: CASSSETGRPEAFF; v_gene: TRBV4-1; d_gene: .; abundance: .; j_gene: TRBJ1-1
CDR3nt: TGTGCCAGCACGGACAGGGTCACAGATACGCAGTATTTT; CDR3aa: CASTDRVTDTQYF; v_gene: TRBV19; d_gene: TRBD1; abundance: .; j_gene: TRBJ2-3
CDR3nt: TGTGCCTGGAGTGCGTTGCGGACCTACGAGCAGTACTTC; CDR3aa: CAWSALRTYEQYF; v_gene: TRBV30; d_gene: .; abundance: once; j_gene: TRBJ2-7
CDR3nt: TGTGCCAGCAGCAGGACCGGGACAGGGGGCGTAGAGACCCAGTACTTC; CDR3aa: CASSRTGTGGVETQYF; v_gene: TRBV7-2; d_gene: TRBD1; abundance: .; j_gene: TRBJ2-5
CDR3nt: TGCGCCAGCAGCCTGGGGACAGGGGGAGGGAAGAATGAAAAACTGTTTTTT; CDR3aa: CASSLGTGGGKNEKLFF; v_gene: TRBV4-1; d_gene: TRBD1; abundance: .; j_gene: TRBJ1-4
CDR3nt: TGCGCCAGCAGCCCCGACGGCCGCAGGAACACCGGGGAGCTGTTTTTT; CDR3aa: CASSPDGRRNTGELFF; v_gene: TRBV5-1; d_gene: .; abundance: .; j_gene: TRBJ2-2
CDR3nt: TGTGCCAGCAGCTCAAGATCTTCGGGACTAGCGGGGTCCTCCTACAATGAGCAGTTCTTC; CDR3aa: CASSSRSSGLAGSSYNEQFF; v_gene: TRBV5-5; d_gene: TRBD2; abundance: .; j_gene: TRBJ2-1
CDR3nt: TGTGCCAGCAGCTTAAGAACAGGCCGAGATACGCAGTATTTT; CDR3aa: CASSLRTGRDTQYF; v_gene: TRBV7-9; d_gene: .; abundance: .; j_gene: TRBJ2-3
CDR3nt: TGTGCCAGTAGTCCCGGGGGGGGGCAGCCCCAGCATTTT; CDR3aa: CASSPGGGQPQHF; v_gene: TRBV19; d_gene: .; abundance: .; j_gene: TRBJ1-5
CDR3nt: TGTGCCAGCAGGACGGGAATCCTATATAGCAATCAGCCCCAGCATTTT; CDR3aa: CASRTGILYSNQPQHF; v_gene: TRBV28; d_gene: .; abundance: .; j_gene: TRBJ1-5
CDR3nt: TGTGCCAGTAGTATCAGGGGCGAGTACAATGAGCAGTTCTTC; CDR3aa: CASSIRGEYNEQFF; v_gene: TRBV19; d_gene: .; abundance: once; j_gene: TRBJ2-1
CDR3nt: TGTGCCAGCAGAGTCAGGAGAGGCGGCAATCAGCCCCAGCATTTT; CDR3aa: CASRVRRGGNQPQHF; v_gene: TRBV6-1; d_gene: .; abundance: once; j_gene: TRBJ1-5
CDR3nt: TGTGCCAGCAGCTTAGTCGGGGGGCACTCCTACAATGAGCAGTTCTTC; CDR3aa: CASSLVGGHSYNEQFF; v_gene: TRBV11-2; d_gene: .; abundance: .; j_gene: TRBJ2-1
CDR3nt: TGTGCCAGTAGTCTGTCGAACACTGAAGCTTTCTTT; CDR3aa: CASSLSNTEAFF; v_gene: TRBV19; d_gene: .; abundance: .; j_gene: TRBJ1-1
CDR3nt: TGTGCCAGCAGCTCGTCCGGGACTAGCGGGAGGTGGGGAGAGACCCAGTACTTC; CDR3aa: CASSSSGTSGRWGETQYF; v_gene: TRBV7-2; d_gene: TRBD2; abundance: .; j_gene: TRBJ2-5
CDR3nt: TGTGCCAGCAGTGATGCCGCACTAGGCACAGATACGCAGTATTTT; CDR3aa: CASSDAALGTDTQYF; v_gene: TRBV6-4; d_gene: .; abundance: .; j_gene: TRBJ2-3
CDR3nt: TGCGCCAGCAGCTCAGGGGGCCCAGGGGAAGGGGAGACCCAGTACTTC; CDR3aa: CASSSGGPGEGETQYF; v_gene: TRBV5-1; d_gene: TRBD1; abundance: .; j_gene: TRBJ2-5
CDR3nt: TGTGCCAGCAGCGTAGTAAGAGGGCTCCAGACAGGGGGCGATGGCTACACCTTC; CDR3aa: CASSVVRGLQTGGDGYTF; v_gene: TRBV9; d_gene: TRBD1; abundance: .; j_gene: TRBJ1-2
CDR3nt: TGTGCCAGCAGCGAATCCGCTGGGGGTGAAGCTTTCTTT; CDR3aa: CASSESAGGEAFF; v_gene: TRBV9; d_gene: .; abundance: .; j_gene: TRBJ1-1
CDR3nt: TGTGCCAGCAGCTCCCAGGGGAATCAGCCCCAGCATTTT; CDR3aa: CASSSQGNQPQHF; v_gene: TRBV9; d_gene: .; abundance: .; j_gene: TRBJ1-5
CDR3nt: TGTGCCAGCAGTGAAGTGGCAGAAAGCAATCAGCCCCAGCATTTT; CDR3aa: CASSEVAESNQPQHF; v_gene: TRBV6-1; d_gene: .; abundance: .; j_gene: TRBJ1-5
CDR3nt: TGTGCCAGCAGCTTCGGACTAGAAGAGGTCAATGAGCAGTTCTTC; CDR3aa: CASSFGLEEVNEQFF; v_gene: TRBV9; d_gene: TRBD2; abundance: .; j_gene: TRBJ2-1
CDR3nt: TGTGCCAGTAGTATCGTCGCGGGAGGGTTCTACAATGAGCAGTTCTTC; CDR3aa: CASSIVAGGFYNEQFF; v_gene: TRBV19; d_gene: TRBD2; abundance: .; j_gene: TRBJ2-1
CDR3nt: TGTGCCAGCAGCTCCTACGATCAGCCCCAGCATTTT; CDR3aa: CASSSYDQPQHF; v_gene: TRBV7-9; d_gene: .; abundance: .; j_gene: TRBJ1-5
CDR3nt: TGTGCCAGCAGCTCCCCTCCGTGGGGATCCTACCAAGAGACCCAGTACTTC; CDR3aa: CASSSPPWGSYQETQYF; v_gene: TRBV11-2; d_gene: .; abundance: once; j_gene: TRBJ2-5
CDR3nt: TGTGCCAGCAGTTGGGGGGGGCAAACCAACTATGGCTACACCTTC; CDR3aa: CASSWGGQTNYGYTF; v_gene: TRBV6-5; d_gene: .; abundance: .; j_gene: TRBJ1-2
CDR3nt: TGTGCCAGCAGCTTAGGGGGACAGCCGAAGGGTTTCTTT; CDR3aa: CASSLGGQPKGFF; v_gene: TRBV7-9; d_gene: TRBD1; abundance: .; j_gene: TRBJ1-1
CDR3nt: TGTGTCAGTAGTCTACAGGGACAGCCTCGGGTTAATCAGCCCCAGCATTTT; CDR3aa: CVSSLQGQPRVNQPQHF; v_gene: TRBV19; d_gene: TRBD1; abundance: .; j_gene: TRBJ1-5
CDR3nt: TGTGCCAGCAGCACACGGACAGGGATGTTCACCGGGGAGCTGTTTTTT; CDR3aa: CASSTRTGMFTGELFF; v_gene: TRBV5-5; d_gene: TRBD1; abundance: .; j_gene: TRBJ2-2
CDR3nt: TGTGCCAGCAGTCCTGACAGGGCGGGCGAGCAGTACTTC; CDR3aa: CASSPDRAGEQYF; v_gene: TRBV5-6; d_gene: TRBD1; abundance: .; j_gene: TRBJ2-7
CDR3nt: TGTGCCAGCAGCTCACAGGGGATCATGCGCGAGCAGTACTTC; CDR3aa: CASSSQGIMREQYF; v_gene: TRBV5-4; d_gene: TRBD1; abundance: .; j_gene: TRBJ2-7
CDR3nt: TGTGCCAGCAGCTTTAGTACGGGAGGGGAGGAGACCCAGTACTTC; CDR3aa: CASSFSTGGEETQYF; v_gene: TRBV11-2; d_gene: TRBD2; abundance: few; j_gene: TRBJ2-5
CDR3nt: TGTGCCAGCTCACCACTGCAGGGCGAAGAAGCTTTCTTT; CDR3aa: CASSPLQGEEAFF; v_gene: TRBV18; d_gene: .; abundance: .; j_gene: TRBJ1-1
CDR3nt: TGTGCCAGCAGCTCGACAGGGACAGGGGGCTCCTACGAGCAGTACTTC; CDR3aa: CASSSTGTGGSYEQYF; v_gene: TRBV7-6; d_gene: TRBD1; abundance: .; j_gene: TRBJ2-7
CDR3nt: TGTGCCAGCAGCCCCGGACATAGCAATCAGCCCCAGCATTTT; CDR3aa: CASSPGHSNQPQHF; v_gene: TRBV6-5; d_gene: .; abundance: .; j_gene: TRBJ1-5
CDR3nt: TGTGCCAGCAGCTTCCTAAATCAGCCCCAGCATTTT; CDR3aa: CASSFLNQPQHF; v_gene: TRBV6-6; d_gene: .; abundance: .; j_gene: TRBJ1-5
CDR3nt: TGTGCCAGCAGCTTAACCGACAGCTCCGAGCAGTACTTC; CDR3aa: CASSLTDSSEQYF; v_gene: TRBV7-3; d_gene: .; abundance: .; j_gene: TRBJ2-7
CDR3nt: TGCGCCAGCAGCCCCCTTGGCGCGGGGGGAACAGATACGCAGTATTTT; CDR3aa: CASSPLGAGGTDTQYF; v_gene: TRBV5-1; d_gene: TRBD2; abundance: .; j_gene: TRBJ2-3
CDR3nt: TGTGCCAGCAGCTTAGATGGGGGACTAAACCCCGGGGAGCTGTTTTTT; CDR3aa: CASSLDGGLNPGELFF; v_gene: TRBV11-3; d_gene: TRBD2; abundance: .; j_gene: TRBJ2-2
CDR3nt: TGCAGCGTTGCTGAAGACTACGAGCAGTACTTC; CDR3aa: CSVAEDYEQYF; v_gene: TRBV29-1; d_gene: .; abundance: .; j_gene: TRBJ2-7
CDR3nt: TGTGCCAGCGCCCCCCTGGGGAACAATGAGCAGTTCTTC; CDR3aa: CASAPLGNNEQFF; v_gene: TRBV6-5; d_gene: .; abundance: .; j_gene: TRBJ2-1
CDR3nt: TGTGCCAGCAGCCGAGGGGAAGGTTCACCCCTCCACTTT; CDR3aa: CASSRGEGSPLHF; v_gene: TRBV5-6; d_gene: .; abundance: few; j_gene: TRBJ1-6
CDR3nt: TGTGCCAGCAGCTTGGGCGGGGTAGACCAGTACTTC; CDR3aa: CASSLGGVDQYF; v_gene: TRBV7-9; d_gene: .; abundance: few; j_gene: TRBJ2-5
CDR3nt: TGCAGCGCCCGGACAGGAGGTGACAATGAGCAGTTCTTC; CDR3aa: CSARTGGDNEQFF; v_gene: TRBV29-1; d_gene: TRBD1; abundance: .; j_gene: TRBJ2-1
CDR3nt: TGTGCCAGCAGCTTAGAGCCACAGGGGACGGAAAACACTGAAGCTTTCTTT; CDR3aa: CASSLEPQGTENTEAFF; v_gene: TRBV7-2; d_gene: TRBD1; abundance: .; j_gene: TRBJ1-1
CDR3nt: TGTGCCAGCAGCGAACGGGACAGGATTAACTATGGCTACACCTTC; CDR3aa: CASSERDRINYGYTF; v_gene: TRBV7-8; d_gene: TRBD1; abundance: .; j_gene: TRBJ1-2